This paragraph covers one T cell receptor (beta chain) sequence. Its antigen remains undetermined. No much larger clone exists at a distance of one base, and base qualities are not known. This sample stems from a study of blood T cell repertoires in COVID-19 (dated by TCRdb to 2018 to 2021). In terms of the full investigation: Samples covering the acute and convalescent phases of COVID-19 were provided by collaborators in the United States, Italy and Spain. The prospective study material was composed of cDNA or gDNA derived from T cells, B-cell-depleted T cells, or PBMCs. Subjects who had been exposed to COVID-19, were actively infected with it, or had recovered from it provided the deeply sampled blood TCRbeta repertoires that made up the dataset. The repertoires were released in a freely available public database intended as a resource for research on the immune response to SARS-CoV-2. Samples came from the ongoing ImmuneRACE study (first 160 participants) plus 1,254 subjects from 6 global collaborators. The sample metadata nearly always contained a de-identified subject ID, COVID-19 status, age in years and sex. Where available, HLA class I and class II types were obtained from metadata supplied by the sample provider rather than from assay-based typing. Here is what the overall study found, with its caveats: Clinical and demographic metadata were provided uncurated, with the amount varying by source and participant.

The CDR1 and CDR2 encoded by the germline V gene are SNHLY and FYNNEI. Trimming leaves V shorter by 7 bases and J shorter by 4 bases, with the junction holding 6 bases beyond the gene matches. There are 14 amino acids in the CDR3, from cysteine to phenylalanine inclusive. Only the CDR3 DNA is retained, 42 bases long and in frame from the first base. At one collaborating source in Seattle, patients were enrolled during active infection and were followed longitudinally through the course of disease. Collaborating institutions collected whole blood in K2EDTA tubes following their own protocols. For TCRbeta analysis, collaborators shipped samples as frozen whole blood, isolated PBMCs, or DNA extracted from either of those sample types. The immunoSEQ Assay, a bias-controlled multiplex PCR, was used to amplify TCRbeta CDR3 regions from genomic DNA. Turning to the authors' computational methods: Within the assay, amplification of reference gene primers was used to estimate how many nucleated cells each sample contained. Sequence reads were collapsed and filtered to measure the absolute abundance of every unique TCRbeta CDR3 rearrangement. Productive Simpson clonality was computed per sample as the square root of Simpson's diversity index over productive rearrangements. Sourced from immuneACCESS, this table was stored by TCRdb with only in-frame sequences that have V and J called. A share of the clones is absent; for the studies checked, an unresolved V gene accounts for under half, and the remainder has no known explanation. That table supplies the V and J calls and clone size; D and trimming were determined from the DNA. The sample table records about 300,000 clones; roughly 89% of these occur just once. The top ten hold about 2% of the sample.

The specimen was peripheral blood. The source of this sequence is a woman aged 25 to 45 with COVID-19, enrolled during active disease. The V gene is TRBV2 and the J gene is TRBJ2-2, with 7 middle bases fitting TRBD1. The sequence in DNA is TGTGCCAGCACAAAGGGGGCCGGCACCGGGGAGCTGTTTTTT. This encodes CASTKGAGTGELFF.